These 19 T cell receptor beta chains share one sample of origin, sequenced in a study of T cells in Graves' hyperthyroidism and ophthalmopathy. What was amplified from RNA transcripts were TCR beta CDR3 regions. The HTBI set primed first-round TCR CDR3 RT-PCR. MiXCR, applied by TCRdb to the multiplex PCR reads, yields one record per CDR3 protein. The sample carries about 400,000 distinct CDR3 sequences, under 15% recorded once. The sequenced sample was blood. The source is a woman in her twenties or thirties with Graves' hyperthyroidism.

The CDR3 DNA reads as TGTGCCAGCAGCTTGTCCCCGCTACACTCCTCCTACGAGCAGTACTTC. Its translation is CASSLSPLHSSYEQYF. The V and J genes are TRBV5-8 and TRBJ2-7, with D unresolved. The CDR3 covers 16 residues. Looked up from germline, CDR1 is SGHTS and CDR2 is YDEGEE. V lost 1 base and J lost 0, with 14 bases in between.

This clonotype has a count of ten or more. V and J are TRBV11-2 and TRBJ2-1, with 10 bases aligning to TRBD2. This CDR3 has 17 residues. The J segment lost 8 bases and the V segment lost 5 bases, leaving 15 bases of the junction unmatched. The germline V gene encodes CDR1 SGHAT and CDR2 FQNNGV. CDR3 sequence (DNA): TGTGCCAGCAGCATAACCTCGAGGACTAGCGGAAGCGATGAGCAGTTCTTC. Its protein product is CASSITSRTSGSDEQFF.

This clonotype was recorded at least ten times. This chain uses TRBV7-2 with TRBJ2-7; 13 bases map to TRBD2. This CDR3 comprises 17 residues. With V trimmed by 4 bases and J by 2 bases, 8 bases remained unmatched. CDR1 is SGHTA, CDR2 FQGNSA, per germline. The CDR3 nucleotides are TGTGCCAGCAGCTATCGACTAGCGGGAGGCTTGACCTACGAGCAGTACTTC. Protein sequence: CASSYRLAGGLTYEQYF. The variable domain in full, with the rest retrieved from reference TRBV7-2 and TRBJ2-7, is GAGVSQSPSNKVTEKGKDVELRCDPISGHTALYWYRQSLGQGLEFLIYFQGNSAPDKSGLPSDRFSAERTGGSVSTLTIQRTQQEDSAVYLCASSYRLAGGLTYEQYFGPGTRLTVT.

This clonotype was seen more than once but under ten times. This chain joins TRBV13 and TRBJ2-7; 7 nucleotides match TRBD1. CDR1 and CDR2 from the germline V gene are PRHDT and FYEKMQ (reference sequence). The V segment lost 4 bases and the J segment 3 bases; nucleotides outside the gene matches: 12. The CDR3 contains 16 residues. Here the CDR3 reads CASSSKWDSQSYEQYF. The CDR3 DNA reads TGTGCCAGCAGCTCGAAATGGGACAGCCAGAGCTACGAGCAGTACTTC.

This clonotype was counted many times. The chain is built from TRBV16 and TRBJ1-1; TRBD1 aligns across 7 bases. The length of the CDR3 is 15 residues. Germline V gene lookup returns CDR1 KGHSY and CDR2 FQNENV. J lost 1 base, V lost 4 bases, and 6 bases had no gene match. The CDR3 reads CASSPEGQKNTEAFF. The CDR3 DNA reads TGTGCCAGCAGCCCGGAGGGACAGAAGAACACTGAAGCTTTCTTT.

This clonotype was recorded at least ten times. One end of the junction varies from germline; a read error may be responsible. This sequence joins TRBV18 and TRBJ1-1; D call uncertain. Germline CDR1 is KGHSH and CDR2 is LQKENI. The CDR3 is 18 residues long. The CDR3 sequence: CASSPTPRLPTDNSEAFF. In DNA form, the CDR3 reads TGTGCCAGCTCACCGACCCCTAGGCTACCTACAGATAACAGTGAAGCTTTCTTT.

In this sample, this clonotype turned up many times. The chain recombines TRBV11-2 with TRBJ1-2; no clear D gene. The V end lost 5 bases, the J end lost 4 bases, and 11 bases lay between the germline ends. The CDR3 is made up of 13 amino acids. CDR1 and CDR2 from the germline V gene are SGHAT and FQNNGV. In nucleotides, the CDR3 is TGTGCCAGCAGCCTGGGCAGCGCCTATGGCTACACCTTC. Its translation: CASSLGSAYGYTF. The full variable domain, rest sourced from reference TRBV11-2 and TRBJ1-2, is EAGVAQSPRYKIIEKRQSVAFWCNPISGHATLYWYQQILGQGPKLLIQFQNNGVVDDSQLPKDRFSAERLKGVDSTLKIQPAKLEDSAVYLCASSLGSAYGYTFGSGTRLTVV.

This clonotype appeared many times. DNA of the CDR3: TGTGCCAGCAGTGCTAGCGGGAGAAGACACGAGCAGTACTTC. Protein: CASSASGRRHEQYF. V is TRBV28 and J is TRBJ2-7, with TRBD2 matching over 10 bases. Germline loops: CDR1 MDHEN, CDR2 SYDVKM. The junction had 6 bases not matched to a gene; V was cut back by 5 bases and J by 5 bases. This CDR3 region has 14 residues.

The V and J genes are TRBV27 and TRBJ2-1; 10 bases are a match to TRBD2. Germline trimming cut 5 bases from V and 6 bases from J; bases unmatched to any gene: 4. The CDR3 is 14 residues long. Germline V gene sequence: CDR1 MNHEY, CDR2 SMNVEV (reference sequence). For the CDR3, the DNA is TGTGCCAGCAGTCTAGCGGGAGTCATCAATGAGCAGTTCTTC. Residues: CASSLAGVINEQFF.

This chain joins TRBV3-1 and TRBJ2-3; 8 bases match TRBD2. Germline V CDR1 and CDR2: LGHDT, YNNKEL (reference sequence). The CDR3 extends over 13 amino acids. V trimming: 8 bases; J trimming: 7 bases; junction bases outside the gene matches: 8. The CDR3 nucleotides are TGTGCCAGCCGCTCCGGCGGGAGGCATACGCAGTATTTT. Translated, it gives CASRSGGRHTQYF.

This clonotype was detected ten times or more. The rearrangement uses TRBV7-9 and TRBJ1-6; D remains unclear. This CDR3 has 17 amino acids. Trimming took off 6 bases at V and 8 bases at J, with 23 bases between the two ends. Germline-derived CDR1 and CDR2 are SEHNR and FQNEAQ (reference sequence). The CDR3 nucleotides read TGTGCCAGCAGATCGAGACGGTCCCCGTATGAGGATTCACCCCTCCACTTT. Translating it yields CASRSRRSPYEDSPLHF. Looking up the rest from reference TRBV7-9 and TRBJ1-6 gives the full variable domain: DTGVSQNPRHKITKRGQNVTFRCDPISEHNRLYWYRQTLGQGPEFLTYFQNEAQLEKSRLLSDRFSAERPKGSFSTLEIQRTEQGDSAMYLCASRSRRSPYEDSPLHFGNGTRLTVT.

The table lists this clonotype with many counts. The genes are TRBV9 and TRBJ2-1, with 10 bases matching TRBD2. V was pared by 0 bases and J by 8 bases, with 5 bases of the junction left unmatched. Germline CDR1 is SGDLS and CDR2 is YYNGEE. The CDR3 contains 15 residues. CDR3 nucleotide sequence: TGTGCCAGCAGCGTAGTGGCTAGCGGGAGCGATGAGCAGTTCTTC. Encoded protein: CASSVVASGSDEQFF. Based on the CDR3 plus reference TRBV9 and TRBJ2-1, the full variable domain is DSGVTQTPKHLITATGQRVTLRCSPRSGDLSVYWYQQSLDQGLQFLIQYYNGEERAKGNILERFSAQQFPDLHSELNLSSLELGDSALYFCASSVVASGSDEQFFGPGTRLTVL.

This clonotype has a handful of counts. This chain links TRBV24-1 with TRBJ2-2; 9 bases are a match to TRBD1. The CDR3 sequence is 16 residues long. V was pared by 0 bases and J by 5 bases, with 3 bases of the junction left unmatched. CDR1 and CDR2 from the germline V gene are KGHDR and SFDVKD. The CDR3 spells CATSDLTDRGTGELFF. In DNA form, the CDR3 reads TGTGCCACCAGTGATTTGACGGACAGGGGTACCGGGGAGCTGTTTTTT.

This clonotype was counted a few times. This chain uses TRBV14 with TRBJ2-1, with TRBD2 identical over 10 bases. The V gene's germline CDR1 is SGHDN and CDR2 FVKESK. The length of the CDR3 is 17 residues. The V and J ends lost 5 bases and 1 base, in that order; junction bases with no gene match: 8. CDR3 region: CASSTFSGRSSYNEQFF. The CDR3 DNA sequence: TGTGCCAGCAGCACATTTAGCGGGAGGTCGTCCTACAATGAGCAGTTCTTC.

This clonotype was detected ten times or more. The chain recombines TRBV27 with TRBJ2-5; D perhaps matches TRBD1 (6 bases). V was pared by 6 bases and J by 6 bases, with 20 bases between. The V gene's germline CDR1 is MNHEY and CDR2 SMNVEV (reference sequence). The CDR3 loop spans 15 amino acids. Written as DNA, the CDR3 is TGTGCCAGCAGCTATGGGGGACAAAAAGGGCAGACCCAGTACTTC. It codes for CASSYGGQKGQTQYF.

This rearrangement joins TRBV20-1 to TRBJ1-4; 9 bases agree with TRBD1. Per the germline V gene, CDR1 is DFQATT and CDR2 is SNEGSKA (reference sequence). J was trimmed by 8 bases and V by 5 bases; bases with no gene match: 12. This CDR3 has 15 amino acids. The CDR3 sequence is CSAEKVGTGNEKLFF. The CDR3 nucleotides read TGCAGTGCTGAAAAGGTGGGGACAGGGAACGAAAAACTGTTTTTT.

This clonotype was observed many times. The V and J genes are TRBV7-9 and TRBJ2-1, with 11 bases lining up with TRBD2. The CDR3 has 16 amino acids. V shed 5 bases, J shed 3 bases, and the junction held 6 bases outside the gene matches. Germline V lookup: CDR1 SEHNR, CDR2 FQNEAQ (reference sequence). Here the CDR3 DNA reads TGTGCCAGCAGCACACCGGGACTAGCGGTCTACAATGAGCAGTTCTTC. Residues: CASSTPGLAVYNEQFF. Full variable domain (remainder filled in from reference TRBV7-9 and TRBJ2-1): DTGVSQNPRHKITKRGQNVTFRCDPISEHNRLYWYRQTLGQGPEFLTYFQNEAQLEKSRLLSDRFSAERPKGSFSTLEIQRTEQGDSAMYLCASSTPGLAVYNEQFFGPGTRLTVL.

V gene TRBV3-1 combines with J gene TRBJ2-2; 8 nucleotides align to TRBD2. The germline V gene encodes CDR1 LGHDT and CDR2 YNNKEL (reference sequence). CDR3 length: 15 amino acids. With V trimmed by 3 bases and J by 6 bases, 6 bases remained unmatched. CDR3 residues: CASSHHAGGAGELFF. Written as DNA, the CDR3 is TGTGCCAGCAGCCATCACGCGGGGGGCGCCGGGGAGCTGTTTTTT. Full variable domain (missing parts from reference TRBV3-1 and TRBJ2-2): DTAVSQTPKYLVTQMGNDKSIKCEQNLGHDTMYWYKQDSKKFLKIMFSYNNKELIINETVPNRFSPKSPDKAHLNLHINSLELGDSAVYFCASSHHAGGAGELFFGEGSRLTVL.

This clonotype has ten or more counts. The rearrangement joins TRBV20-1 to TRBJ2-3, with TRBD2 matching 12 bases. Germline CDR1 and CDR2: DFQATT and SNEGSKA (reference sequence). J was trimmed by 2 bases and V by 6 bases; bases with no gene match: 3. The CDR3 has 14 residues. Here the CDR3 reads CSARTSGITDTQYF. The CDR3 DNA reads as TGCAGTGCGCGGACTAGCGGGATCACAGATACGCAGTATTTT.